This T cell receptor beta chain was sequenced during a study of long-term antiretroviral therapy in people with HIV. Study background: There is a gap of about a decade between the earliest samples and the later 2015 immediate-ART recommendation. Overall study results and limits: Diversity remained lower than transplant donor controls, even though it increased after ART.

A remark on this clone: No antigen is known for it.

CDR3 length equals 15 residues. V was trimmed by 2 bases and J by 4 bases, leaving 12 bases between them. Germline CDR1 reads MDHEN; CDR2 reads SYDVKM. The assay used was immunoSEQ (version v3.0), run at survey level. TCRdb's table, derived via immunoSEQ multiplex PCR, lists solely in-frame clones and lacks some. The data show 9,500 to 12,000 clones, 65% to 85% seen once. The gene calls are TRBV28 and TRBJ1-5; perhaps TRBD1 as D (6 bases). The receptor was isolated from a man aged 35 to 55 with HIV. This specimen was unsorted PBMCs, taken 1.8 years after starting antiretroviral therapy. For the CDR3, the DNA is TGTGCCAGCAGTTTAAGGGGGGCGTTGAATCAGCCCCAGCATTTT. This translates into CASSLRGALNQPQHF.